This T cell receptor (beta chain) comes out of a study of cytomegalovirus exposure and HLA in healthy donors listed by TCRdb under 2017. With regard to the full study: In an earlier analysis of under 750 of the donors, around 300 Gb of sequence data and about 110 million unique TCR beta sequences from about 179 million T cells were reported. An early release that covered 500 to 800 HLA-typed donors contained about 300 gigabases of sequencing data and around 80 million unique TCR sequences. Among the roughly 410 genotyped donors, more than 70% belonged to the genetic ancestry cluster associated with self-reported Caucasian donors. The study was designed to test whether signatures of past pathogen exposure could be identified by cataloging public T cell receptors. The T cell repertoires of 666 subjects were profiled by immunosequencing and related to cytomegalovirus serostatus. Along with the approximately 700-subject first cohort, a separate validation cohort of approximately 110 different subjects was used. The study combined high-throughput TCR immunosequencing, statistical association of individual TCRs with disease status, and machine learning to predict cytomegalovirus infection status. In a later analysis, previously published TCR beta repertoires from 670 or so donors were re-analyzed and high-resolution HLA genotyping was added so that TCR occurrence patterns could be studied. The later analysis used no new phenotypic data to find candidate immune exposures, relying instead on TCR beta sequences and their occurrence across donors. To decide whether each TCR beta V gene segment behaved as functional or pseudogenic, an earlier analysis of some 600 of the donors relied on high-throughput TCR beta sequencing. Donor age, sex, ethnicity and CMV serostatus were collected together with the repertoire data. A later genetic analysis took genome-wide SNP genotypes for about three fifths of the 666 donors and used that subset as a discovery cohort. All discovery cohort repertoires had been generated using a single sequencing platform. HLA typing included class I and class II loci at four-digit resolution. Typing coverage differed by locus: A, B, C, DRB1 and DQB1 were typed in roughly 620-630 donors, DQA1 in about 500, DPA1 in some 610, and DPB1 in roughly 470. Five DR-DQ haplotypes were treated as single units for association and clustering because of strong linkage in the cohort. Among around 400 genotyped donors of the cohort, an average of roughly 230,000 unique TCR beta nucleotide sequences was sequenced per donor, of which about 18% were non-productive.

In total, 666 healthy bone marrow donors made up the cohort. At the time of sampling, all cohort members were nominally healthy, though unrecorded immune exposures were likely present. The donor was CMV seronegative and was included in the group of a few hundred seronegative cohort members. A peripheral blood sample was collected from each donor, and TCR beta sequencing was performed on peripheral blood mononuclear cells. The Qiagen DNeasy Blood Extraction Kit was used to extract genomic DNA from the blood cell samples. According to the germline V gene (reference sequence), CDR1 reads LNHNV and CDR2 reads YYDKDF. Including cysteine and phenylalanine, the CDR3 has 17 amino acids. Here the CDR3 DNA is all that survives: 51 bases in frame from base 1. Ends trimmed: V by 0 bases, J by 6 bases; bases unmatched to a gene: 8. Findings and caveats that apply to the study as a whole: Because counts were too low, under 20 rarely observed V segments, including chromosome 9 orphons, were left out of the earlier analysis of several hundred of the donors. Linkage disequilibrium might explain the correlated functional status among segregating V segments, but an unknown experimental factor could not be excluded. A later analysis reported that several top co-occurrence clusters appeared linked to parvovirus B19, influenza, CMV and Epstein-Barr virus. HLA typing was unavailable for some donors at each locus, so association tests used only the typed subset. The study listed 150 to 200 TCR beta chains as associated with cytomegalovirus. The sequencing pipeline was judged likely to have produced a cluster of highly shared sequence variants as a technical artifact. The classifier was reported to diagnose cytomegalovirus status with high specificity and sensitivity in both the original and validation cohorts. In vitro tests confirmed that three of the cytomegalovirus-associated TCR beta chains recognize cytomegalovirus antigens. Broadly in line with IMGT annotations, most TCR beta V segments showed up in productive rearrangements about 87% or about 30% of the time in an earlier analysis of roughly 590 of the donors. Strong co-occurrence of HLA alleles, especially DR and DQ, made assigning TCR associations to individual alleles difficult. A later analysis found that TCR association rates varied across HLA loci, with DRB1 alleles showing the most associated TCRs and HLA-C alleles the fewest. This cohort had only TCR beta chains sequenced, and the lack of alpha or paired-chain data limited which features could be detected. Because the 87-base-pair reads could not distinguish some IMGT-functional V segments, including TRBV6-2 and TRBV6-3, those segments were excluded. Sequencing depth was assumed to be roughly uniform across donors in the presence/absence analyses, though that assumption may not hold. The only immune exposure information available for the cohort was CMV serostatus. Most CMV-associated TCR beta chains appeared to be HLA-restricted in a later analysis, and the HLA associations seemed to be driven largely by CMV exposure. A further reported finding was that TCR beta sequences accurately predicted the HLA-A and HLA-B alleles for most subjects in the first cohort. In a later genetic analysis, fewer N-insertions in productive TCRs were reported among donors in an Asian-associated ancestry cluster than the roughly 700-donor mean. An association between a missense DCLRE1C variant and V-gene and J-gene trimming of TCR beta chains was found in a later genetic analysis and replicated in an independent cohort. The authors suggested that the approach could potentially be extended to other disease states and immunological phenotypes. Across donors, most TCR sequences were observed very rarely, whereas some public TCRs were present in many individuals. Compared with equally common non-associated chains, HLA-associated TCR beta chains in a later analysis were more clonally expanded and had lower generation probabilities. A later analysis associated some 17,000 TCR beta sequences with specific HLA alleles at a false discovery rate of 0.05.

On this clone itself: Its antigen remains undetermined. It has no much larger one-base neighbor in the sample; base qualities were not kept.

Library prep was done by the immunoSEQ multiplex PCR assay. A mixture of 60 forward primers for TCR Vbeta segments and 13 reverse primers for TCR Jbeta segments was used in the multiplex PCR. The CDR3 region of rearranged TCR beta genes was amplified from genomic DNA by a multiplex PCR assay. Amplified TCR beta libraries were sequenced as 87-base-pair reads on the Illumina HiSeq System. In the source study's methods: Across the 700 or so repertoires, a later analysis counted 60 million to 90 million unique TCR beta chains, roughly 11 million of which were shared by at least two donors. Raw reads were error-corrected and collapsed into unique sequences by a nearest-neighbor algorithm in which closely related sequences were merged to remove PCR and sequencing errors. To assign V, D and J gene segments, CDR3 sequences were aligned to IMGT reference sequences. For a sequence to be retained, a match of at least six nucleotides was required to both a V gene segment and a J gene segment. A rearrangement counted as productive if the CDR3 had no stop codons and remained in frame with V and J, and every other rearrangement counted as non-productive. CDR3 was defined according to IMGT convention as the region running from the second conserved V-encoded cysteine to the conserved J-encoded phenylalanine. The earlier analysis of roughly 590 of the donors excluded sequences that lacked an unambiguous match to a single V gene segment. In an earlier analysis of several hundred of the donors, V segments were called functional above 56.7% productive rearrangements and were called segregating when the between-donor standard deviation exceeded 5%. A statistical classification framework was built for diagnosing cytomegalovirus status from the catalog of TCR beta chain sequences. A later analysis assigned V and J genes by comparing TCR nucleotide sequences with IMGT/GENE-DB human TR gene sequences. In a later analysis, CDR3 sequences and most-parsimonious VDJ recombination scenarios were assigned using the TCRdist pipeline. A later analysis defined each TCR beta chain by its CDR3 amino acid sequence plus V-gene family, and excluded reads lacking a unique V-gene family. As a way to deal with suspected cross-contamination and a sequencing artifact, a later analysis dropped 500 to 700 nucleotide sequences that were highly shared and had low generation probability. For each public chain, a later analysis derived a clonal expansion index from normalized ranks of inferred template counts within each repertoire. A later analysis computed generation probabilities with a VDJ recombination model fitted to out-of-frame rearrangements, and checked the results against IGoR. Hypergeometric tests were used in a later analysis to score TCR-TCR, TCR-HLA and TCR-CMV co-occurrence, with a repertoire-size bias correction applied to the TCR pairs. False discovery rates were estimated in a later analysis by permuting HLA or CMV assignments 20 times. In a later analysis, co-occurring TCRs were grouped with DBSCAN, and TCRdist sequence similarity was added when clustering was performed within HLA-allele-positive subsets. Repertoires with fewer than 30,000 or more than 120,000 public chains were left out of co-occurrence clustering, as were a few repertoires with anomalous nucleotide sharing. TCRdb retrieved this table from immuneACCESS and kept in-frame rearrangements only. Not all clones are present; in checked studies, unresolved V genes account for under half, and no reason is known for the remainder. That table gives V, J and clone size, and the DNA gave D and trimming. The sample yields around 130,000 clones; approximately 80% were counted once. Clones ranked in the top ten supply approximately 3% of the sample.

This clonotype was obtained from a boy between 2 and 10 years old in good health and CMV-seronegative. The receptor chain draws on TRBV15 and TRBJ1-5; 10 of the junction bases match TRBD1. Material for sequencing was PBMCs. The nucleotide sequence reads as follows: TGTGCCACCAGCAGAGATAGGGGACAGGGGTCCGGTCAGCCCCAGCATTTT. This encodes CATSRDRGQGSGQPQHF.